This T cell receptor (beta chain) was captured by sequencing in a study of HIV-infected children after antiretroviral therapy interruption. On the study more broadly: Interruption-arm samples span weeks 0, 12, interruption end (24 or 48), and about 3 years post-study.

Treatment specified: PENTA 11 planned treatment interruption arm or continuous ART arm. This clonotype was detected ten times or more. Trimming cost V 5 bases and J 0 bases, with 10 bases left between them. The CDR3 is 14 residues long. The TCR library was built from RNA with a 3' RACE protocol and unique molecular identifiers. From the 3' RACE reads, TCRdb called clonotypes with MiXCR, one entry per CDR3 protein. The data contain around 40,000 distinct CDR3 sequences, over 6% of them seen just once; the ten biggest clones take up roughly 0.87%. The chain couples TRBV12-3 or TRBV12-4 to TRBJ1-1, with D uncertain. This sample comprised CD45RA+ CD4+ T cells from PBMCs, pooled from several time points, obtained from a donor given antiretroviral therapy, either interrupted or continuous. As to subset: naive CD4+ CD45RA+ CD45RO- T cells. The source of this sequence is a pool of human donors with HIV. The CDR3 DNA follows: TGTGCCAGCAGTACACAGAGGATGAACACTGAAGCTTTCTTT. Its translation is CASSTQRMNTEAFF.